A selection of T cell receptor beta chains follows, all from one sample in a study of cytomegalovirus exposure and HLA in healthy donors. TCRdb keeps only in-frame clones here, not all; method: immunoSEQ multiplex PCR. The sample lists under 150,000 clones, around 80% seen once, with 5.1% in the top ten. The sample consisted of PBMCs. The receptors were gathered from a male donor in good health and CMV-seronegative. Each CDR3 is given without its conserved first and last residue. The D gene is left open where the match is weak. The listing skips clone size in some rows; elsewhere it reads once, few, many or a size class.

J gene | V gene | clone size | D gene | CDR3 protein
TRBJ1-3 | TRBV10-3 | NA | NA | AISFRTPAGNTIY
TRBJ2-5 | TRBV15 | NA | TRBD1 | ATSGQGQGETQY
NA | TRBV18 | NA | TRBD1 | ASARTGLSYEQY
TRBJ2-1 | TRBV18 | NA | NA | ASSPGAAGEQF
TRBJ2-3 | TRBV5-4 | once | TRBD2 | ASSSGGGRITDTQY
TRBJ1-1 | TRBV27 | NA | NA | ASRTVPNTEAF
TRBJ1-4 | TRBV5-1 | NA | NA | ASCNGGNINEKLF
TRBJ1-4 | TRBV6-1 | NA | NA | ASRSHSGGEKLF
TRBJ2-5 | TRBV28 | NA | TRBD1 | ASSFPTGLGETQY
TRBJ2-5 | TRBV7-9 | NA | TRBD1 | ASRLTGVETQY
TRBJ2-7 | TRBV19 | NA | TRBD1 | ASSITRTGNIHEQY
TRBJ1-3 | TRBV5-1 | NA | NA | ASSSDPQSSGNTIY
TRBJ1-1 | TRBV5-1 | NA | NA | ASSGPSAGEAF
TRBJ2-3 | TRBV15 | NA | NA | ATSRAAATQY
TRBJ2-1 | TRBV5-1 | few | TRBD1 | ASMGQGLDEQF
TRBJ1-5 | TRBV4-1 | few | NA | ASSQVFGLLTNQPQH
TRBJ2-1 | TRBV7-3 | NA | TRBD2 | ASSLFSGVSYNEQF
TRBJ2-5 | TRBV18 | NA | TRBD1 | ASSPGTGVWETQY
NA | TRBV11-3 | NA | NA | ASSLRQNYEQY
TRBJ2-7 | TRBV11-2 | NA | NA | ASSSQQGSYEQY
TRBJ1-5 | TRBV6-1 | NA | NA | ASSVSGASNQPQH
TRBJ2-3 | TRBV4-1 | NA | TRBD2 | ASSQGGLVFSADTQY
TRBJ1-1 | TRBV27 | NA | NA | ASSFSRNTEAF
TRBJ1-3 | TRBV5-6 | NA | NA | ASSSARDTIY
TRBJ2-6 | TRBV19 | NA | NA | ASSTSRGSGANVLT
TRBJ1-1 | TRBV5-1 | NA | TRBD1 | ASSINPGTGNGEAF
TRBJ2-1 | TRBV7-3 | NA | TRBD2 | ASSSAGGYNEQF
TRBJ2-7 | TRBV27 | NA | TRBD1 | ASSPRTGANYEQY
TRBJ2-2 | TRBV28 | once | NA | ASSLEGVMNTGELF
TRBJ2-2 | TRBV7-9 | NA | NA | ASRLLGGGELF
TRBJ1-5 | TRBV28 | NA | NA | ASSLTGVPNQPQH
TRBJ2-7 | TRBV7-2 | NA | NA | ASSFYSLSYEQY
NA | TRBV6-5 | NA | TRBD2 | ASSKEGLVRYEQY
TRBJ2-1 | TRBV7-9 | NA | NA | ASSSRGGSINEQF
TRBJ2-7 | TRBV5-5 | NA | TRBD1 | ASSPYRGSYEQY
TRBJ2-7 | TRBV30 | NA | NA | AWNNRPYEQY
NA | TRBV2 | NA | NA | ASSEQGMGYEQY
TRBJ1-2 | TRBV10-3 | NA | TRBD1 | AIGGGQGDGYT
TRBJ2-5 | TRBV30 | NA | TRBD1 | AWKPGQRAGTQY
TRBJ1-3 | TRBV6-5 | NA | NA | ASSSVSSGNTIY
TRBJ2-1 | TRBV6-6 | NA | NA | ASTDGSYSYNEQF
TRBJ2-7 | TRBV7-2 | NA | NA | ASSSLYYEQY